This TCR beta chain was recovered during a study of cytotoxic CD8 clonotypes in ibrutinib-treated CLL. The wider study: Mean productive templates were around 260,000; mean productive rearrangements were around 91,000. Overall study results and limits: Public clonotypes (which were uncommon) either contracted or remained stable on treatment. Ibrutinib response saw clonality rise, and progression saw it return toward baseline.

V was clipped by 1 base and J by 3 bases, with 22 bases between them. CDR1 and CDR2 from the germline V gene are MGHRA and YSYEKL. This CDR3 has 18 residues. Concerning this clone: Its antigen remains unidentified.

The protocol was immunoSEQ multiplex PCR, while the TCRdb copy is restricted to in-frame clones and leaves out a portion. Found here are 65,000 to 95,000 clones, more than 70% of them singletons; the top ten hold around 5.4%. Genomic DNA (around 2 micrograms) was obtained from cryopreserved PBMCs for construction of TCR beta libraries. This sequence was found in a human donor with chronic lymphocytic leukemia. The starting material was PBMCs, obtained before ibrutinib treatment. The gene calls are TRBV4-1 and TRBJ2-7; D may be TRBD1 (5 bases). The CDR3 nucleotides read TGCGCCAGCAGCCAAGGGCCTCGCGCGCAGGGCCCCTTCTACGAGCAGTACTTC. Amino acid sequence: CASSQGPRAQGPFYEQYF.